A selection of T cell receptor beta chains follows, all from one sample in a study of T cell responses to AZD1222 COVID-19 vaccine. The table came from immunoSEQ multiplex PCR; TCRdb's copy has only in-frame clones and leaves some out. The sample carries more than 85,000 clones, about 90% recorded once. Here the sequenced sample was peripheral blood, taken on day 0 of AZD1222 vaccination. The receptors stem from an adult in good health. Each CDR3 is given with its conserved first and last residue. A D gene is named only where the DNA matches it firmly. Where a row states a size, it is once, few, many or the class of an expanded clone; other rows omit it.

j_call: TRBJ2-2; d_call: NA; clone_size: NA; v_call: TRBV3-1/TRBV3-2; cdr3_aa: CASSQGPIRPANTGELFF; cdr3_nt: TGTGCCAGCAGCCAAGGTCCCATTCGACCCGCGAACACCGGGGAGCTGTTTTTT
j_call: TRBJ1-5; d_call: NA; clone_size: NA; v_call: TRBV6-2/TRBV6-3; cdr3_aa: CASSYSSSSNQPQHF; cdr3_nt: TGTGCCAGCAGTTACTCGTCCAGTAGCAATCAGCCCCAGCATTTT
j_call: TRBJ1-2; d_call: TRBD1; clone_size: NA; v_call: TRBV19; cdr3_aa: CASSIGPTGLRGYTF; cdr3_nt: TGTGCCAGTAGTATAGGCCCGACAGGGCTTAGAGGCTACACCTTC
j_call: TRBJ2-3; d_call: NA; clone_size: NA; v_call: TRBV15; cdr3_aa: CATSTYPPDTQYF; cdr3_nt: TGTGCCACCAGCACGTATCCCCCAGATACGCAGTATTTT
j_call: TRBJ1-4; d_call: NA; clone_size: NA; v_call: TRBV7-6; cdr3_aa: CASSALEGEKLFF; cdr3_nt: TGTGCCAGCAGCGCCCTAGAGGGGGAAAAACTGTTTTTT
j_call: TRBJ2-6; d_call: NA; clone_size: NA; v_call: TRBV7-3; cdr3_aa: CASSARGSGANVLTF; cdr3_nt: TGTGCCAGCAGCGCCCGAGGCTCTGGGGCCAACGTCCTGACTTTC
j_call: TRBJ1-2; d_call: NA; clone_size: NA; v_call: TRBV6-2/TRBV6-3; cdr3_aa: CASSSDGEDGYTF; cdr3_nt: TGTGCCAGCAGTTCTGACGGGGAAGATGGCTACACCTTC
j_call: TRBJ1-6; d_call: TRBD1; clone_size: once; v_call: TRBV30; cdr3_aa: CAWSVMRGPANF; cdr3_nt: TGTGCCTGGAGTGTTATGAGGGGGCCCGCTAACTTT
j_call: TRBJ2-6; d_call: TRBD1; clone_size: NA; v_call: TRBV7-9; cdr3_aa: CASSQDRAGANVLTF; cdr3_nt: TGTGCCAGCAGCCAAGACAGGGCTGGGGCCAACGTCCTGACTTTC
j_call: TRBJ2-1; d_call: TRBD2; clone_size: NA; v_call: TRBV7-9; cdr3_aa: CASSPRGLAGENEQFF; cdr3_nt: TGTGCCAGCAGCCCCCGAGGGCTAGCGGGAGAGAATGAGCAGTTCTTC
j_call: TRBJ1-4; d_call: TRBD1; clone_size: NA; v_call: TRBV10-3; cdr3_aa: CAISEPGQGLEKLFF; cdr3_nt: TGTGCCATCAGTGAGCCGGGACAGGGCTTGGAAAAACTGTTTTTT
j_call: TRBJ2-3; d_call: NA; clone_size: NA; v_call: TRBV7-3; cdr3_aa: CASRRTNTDTQYF; cdr3_nt: TGTGCCAGCAGGCGGACAAACACAGATACGCAGTATTTT
j_call: TRBJ2-3; d_call: NA; clone_size: NA; v_call: TRBV10-3; cdr3_aa: CAISQKTGTDTQYF; cdr3_nt: TGTGCCATCAGTCAGAAAACGGGGACAGATACGCAGTATTTT
j_call: TRBJ2-7; d_call: TRBD1; clone_size: NA; v_call: TRBV10-3; cdr3_aa: CAIRGGQGAEEQYF; cdr3_nt: TGTGCCATCAGGGGAGGACAGGGGGCAGAGGAGCAGTACTTC
j_call: TRBJ2-2; d_call: NA; clone_size: few; v_call: TRBV11-2; cdr3_aa: CASSPPRVTGELFF; cdr3_nt: TGTGCCAGCAGCCCGCCCCGGGTCACCGGGGAGCTGTTTTTT
j_call: TRBJ1-5; d_call: TRBD1; clone_size: NA; v_call: TRBV28; cdr3_aa: CASYPGGSRQPQHF; cdr3_nt: TGTGCCAGCTATCCAGGGGGCTCTCGTCAGCCCCAGCATTTT
j_call: TRBJ1-4; d_call: TRBD1; clone_size: NA; v_call: TRBV5-8; cdr3_aa: CASSLNAPGQVNEKLFF; cdr3_nt: TGTGCCAGCAGCTTGAACGCCCCGGGACAGGTTAATGAAAAACTGTTTTTT
j_call: TRBJ1-6; d_call: NA; clone_size: NA; v_call: TRBV7-2; cdr3_aa: CASSLTRGGPPLHF; cdr3_nt: TGTGCCAGCAGCTTAACTCGGGGGGGTCCACCCCTCCACTTT
j_call: TRBJ2-7; d_call: NA; clone_size: NA; v_call: TRBV10-1; cdr3_aa: CASSRPAAYEQYF; cdr3_nt: TGCGCCAGCTCCAGGCCGGCGGCCTACGAGCAGTACTTC
j_call: TRBJ1-5; d_call: NA; clone_size: NA; v_call: TRBV30; cdr3_aa: CAWGRDGNNQPQHF; cdr3_nt: TGTGCCTGGGGCCGGGACGGTAACAATCAGCCCCAGCATTTT
j_call: TRBJ1-5; d_call: NA; clone_size: NA; v_call: TRBV12-3/TRBV12-4; cdr3_aa: CASSWDRDQPQHF; cdr3_nt: TGTGCCAGCAGCTGGGACCGAGATCAGCCCCAGCATTTT
j_call: TRBJ1-2; d_call: TRBD1; clone_size: NA; v_call: TRBV2; cdr3_aa: CASSEGQDYGYTF; cdr3_nt: TGTGCCAGCAGTGAGGGACAGGACTATGGCTACACCTTC
j_call: TRBJ2-5; d_call: NA; clone_size: NA; v_call: TRBV9; cdr3_aa: CASSPRTVYQETQYF; cdr3_nt: TGTGCCAGCAGCCCCCGGACGGTATACCAAGAGACCCAGTACTTC
j_call: TRBJ1-2; d_call: NA; clone_size: NA; v_call: TRBV5-6; cdr3_aa: CASSSGTSLGYTF; cdr3_nt: TGTGCCAGCAGCTCCGGGACCTCCCTTGGCTACACCTTC
j_call: TRBJ2-5; d_call: TRBD2; clone_size: few; v_call: TRBV18; cdr3_aa: CASSKPGLAGQETQYF; cdr3_nt: TGTGCCAGCTCAAAACCGGGACTAGCGGGTCAAGAGACCCAGTACTTC
j_call: TRBJ2-3; d_call: NA; clone_size: NA; v_call: TRBV12-3/TRBV12-4; cdr3_aa: CASRHGDTQYF; cdr3_nt: TGTGCCAGCAGGCACGGGGATACGCAGTATTTT
j_call: TRBJ1-6; d_call: TRBD1; clone_size: NA; v_call: TRBV2; cdr3_aa: CASSYRGPNSPLHF; cdr3_nt: TGTGCCAGCAGCTACAGGGGGCCGAATTCACCCCTCCACTTT
j_call: TRBJ2-2; d_call: NA; clone_size: NA; v_call: TRBV3-1/TRBV3-2; cdr3_aa: CASSQVRRGDTGELFF; cdr3_nt: TGTGCCAGCAGCCAAGTTCGGCGGGGAGACACCGGGGAGCTGTTTTTT
j_call: TRBJ1-1; d_call: NA; clone_size: NA; v_call: TRBV19; cdr3_aa: CASSKERWVNTEAFF; cdr3_nt: TGTGCCAGTAGTAAAGAACGCTGGGTGAACACTGAAGCTTTCTTT
j_call: TRBJ1-5; d_call: NA; clone_size: NA; v_call: TRBV19; cdr3_aa: CASSPPLEPQHF; cdr3_nt: TGTGCCAGTAGTCCCCCTTTGGAGCCCCAGCATTTT
j_call: TRBJ1-2; d_call: NA; clone_size: NA; v_call: TRBV3-1/TRBV3-2; cdr3_aa: CASFSAERLYGYTF; cdr3_nt: TGTGCCAGCTTTAGCGCAGAGCGGCTCTATGGCTACACCTTC
j_call: TRBJ2-1; d_call: NA; clone_size: NA; v_call: TRBV7-2; cdr3_aa: CASSLTPGFYNEQFF; cdr3_nt: TGTGCCAGCAGCTTGACGCCGGGATTCTACAATGAGCAGTTCTTC
j_call: TRBJ1-6; d_call: TRBD1; clone_size: few; v_call: TRBV28; cdr3_aa: CASRTIGTGRNSPLHF; cdr3_nt: TGTGCCAGCAGGACCATCGGGACAGGGAGAAATTCACCCCTCCACTTT
j_call: TRBJ1-1; d_call: TRBD1; clone_size: NA; v_call: TRBV9; cdr3_aa: CASSEGQLNTEAFF; cdr3_nt: TGTGCCAGCAGCGAGGGACAGTTGAACACTGAAGCTTTCTTT
j_call: TRBJ2-2; d_call: NA; clone_size: once; v_call: TRBV7-8; cdr3_aa: CASSWTTNTGELFF; cdr3_nt: TGTGCCAGCAGCTGGACGACGAACACCGGGGAGCTGTTTTTT
j_call: TRBJ1-1; d_call: NA; clone_size: NA; v_call: TRBV19; cdr3_aa: CASSRGRENTEAFF; cdr3_nt: TGTGCCAGTAGTCGCGGCAGAGAGAACACTGAAGCTTTCTTT
j_call: TRBJ1-2; d_call: NA; clone_size: once; v_call: TRBV19; cdr3_aa: CASSQTAGREGYTF; cdr3_nt: TGTGCCAGTAGTCAGACAGCCGGCCGGGAGGGCTACACCTTC
j_call: TRBJ2-7; d_call: TRBD1; clone_size: NA; v_call: TRBV30; cdr3_aa: CAWSSGQYSYEQYF; cdr3_nt: TGTGCCTGGAGTTCGGGACAGTACTCCTACGAGCAGTACTTC
j_call: TRBJ2-3; d_call: NA; clone_size: NA; v_call: TRBV5-1; cdr3_aa: CASSLYLASTDTQYF; cdr3_nt: TGCGCCAGCAGCTTATACCTTGCTAGCACAGATACGCAGTATTTT
j_call: TRBJ2-1; d_call: TRBD2; clone_size: NA; v_call: TRBV6-5; cdr3_aa: CASRPRGLAYNEQFF; cdr3_nt: TGTGCCAGCAGGCCGCGGGGACTAGCATACAATGAGCAGTTCTTC
j_call: TRBJ1-6; d_call: NA; clone_size: NA; v_call: TRBV2; cdr3_aa: CASSARGNSPLHF; cdr3_nt: TGTGCCAGCAGTGCCAGGGGCAATTCACCCCTCCACTTT
j_call: TRBJ2-2; d_call: TRBD1; clone_size: once; v_call: TRBV23-1; cdr3_aa: CASRPGQTNTGELFF; cdr3_nt: TGCGCCAGCAGGCCGGGACAGACTAACACCGGGGAGCTGTTTTTT
j_call: TRBJ1-2; d_call: NA; clone_size: once; v_call: TRBV7-9; cdr3_aa: CASSFQGSYGYTF; cdr3_nt: TGTGCCAGCAGCTTTCAGGGTAGCTATGGCTACACCTTC
j_call: TRBJ1-1; d_call: NA; clone_size: once; v_call: TRBV29-1; cdr3_aa: CSVDRVNTEAFF; cdr3_nt: TGCAGCGTTGACAGGGTAAACACTGAAGCTTTCTTT
j_call: TRBJ2-4; d_call: TRBD2; clone_size: NA; v_call: TRBV30; cdr3_aa: CAWSVLGLAGGRYF; cdr3_nt: TGTGCCTGGAGTGTACTGGGACTAGCGGGAGGTCGGTACTTC
j_call: TRBJ1-2; d_call: NA; clone_size: few; v_call: TRBV19; cdr3_aa: CASSMVEQNYGYTF; cdr3_nt: TGTGCCAGTAGTATGGTGGAACAAAACTATGGCTACACCTTC
j_call: TRBJ1-5; d_call: TRBD1; clone_size: NA; v_call: TRBV6-1; cdr3_aa: CASSEGLGTGVSGNQPQHF; cdr3_nt: TGTGCCAGCAGTGAAGGATTAGGGACAGGGGTAAGCGGCAATCAGCCCCAGCATTTT
j_call: TRBJ2-3; d_call: NA; clone_size: NA; v_call: TRBV5-4; cdr3_aa: CASSRMPPAVSTDTQYF; cdr3_nt: TGTGCCAGCAGCCGAATGCCCCCGGCAGTTAGCACAGATACGCAGTATTTT
j_call: TRBJ1-1; d_call: TRBD1; clone_size: NA; v_call: TRBV7-2; cdr3_aa: CASRRTGVPYSTEAFF; cdr3_nt: TGTGCCAGCAGGCGGACAGGGGTCCCGTACAGCACTGAAGCTTTCTTT
j_call: TRBJ2-1; d_call: TRBD2; clone_size: NA; v_call: TRBV5-1; cdr3_aa: CASSLGISGGYNEQFF; cdr3_nt: TGCGCCAGCAGCTTGGGGATTAGCGGGGGGTACAATGAGCAGTTCTTC
j_call: TRBJ2-7; d_call: NA; clone_size: once; v_call: TRBV6-6; cdr3_aa: CASSPSYSGTVSYEQYF; cdr3_nt: TGTGCCAGCAGTCCTAGTTATTCCGGGACGGTTTCCTACGAGCAGTACTTC
j_call: TRBJ2-2; d_call: TRBD2; clone_size: NA; v_call: TRBV10-3; cdr3_aa: CAISVVPSGVNVGSGELFF; cdr3_nt: TGTGCCATCAGTGTTGTCCCTAGCGGGGTCAACGTCGGTTCCGGGGAGCTGTTTTTT
j_call: TRBJ1-1; d_call: NA; clone_size: NA; v_call: TRBV6-2/TRBV6-3; cdr3_aa: CASSPRGATEAFF; cdr3_nt: TGTGCCAGCAGTCCCCGGGGGGCCACTGAAGCTTTCTTT
j_call: TRBJ1-3; d_call: TRBD1; clone_size: NA; v_call: TRBV7-8; cdr3_aa: CASSIGTGVGNTIYF; cdr3_nt: TGTGCCAGCAGCATAGGGACAGGGGTCGGAAACACCATATATTTT
j_call: TRBJ1-2; d_call: NA; clone_size: NA; v_call: TRBV5-6; cdr3_aa: CASSLEAEGYTF; cdr3_nt: TGTGCCAGCAGCTTGGAGGCAGAGGGCTACACCTTC
j_call: TRBJ1-2; d_call: NA; clone_size: NA; v_call: TRBV7-8; cdr3_aa: CASSFRATNYGYTF; cdr3_nt: TGTGCCAGCAGCTTCCGGGCCACTAACTATGGCTACACCTTC
j_call: TRBJ2-1; d_call: NA; clone_size: once; v_call: TRBV6-5; cdr3_aa: CASMPGVYNEQFF; cdr3_nt: TGTGCCAGCATGCCCGGGGTGTACAATGAGCAGTTCTTC
j_call: TRBJ2-2; d_call: NA; clone_size: NA; v_call: TRBV12-3/TRBV12-4; cdr3_aa: CASSLGVGELFF; cdr3_nt: TGTGCCAGCAGTTTAGGGGTCGGGGAGCTGTTTTTT
j_call: TRBJ1-2; d_call: NA; clone_size: NA; v_call: TRBV4-2; cdr3_aa: CASSPTREDYGYTF; cdr3_nt: TGTGCCAGCAGCCCAACTCGGGAGGACTATGGCTACACCTTC
j_call: TRBJ1-2; d_call: NA; clone_size: NA; v_call: TRBV21-1; cdr3_aa: CASSKGRRGRGNGYTF; cdr3_nt: TGTGCCAGCAGCAAGGGGCGCAGGGGGCGCGGGAATGGCTACACCTTC